Below, 10 T cell receptor beta chains from the same sample are listed, as sequenced in a study of human T cells and chemical hapten exposure. Time point specified: patch test 2, 6 weeks after DPC sensitization. Treatment given: therapeutic diphenylcyclopropenone sensitization with weekly scalp DPC. TCRdb recomputed calls from the RACE reads with MiXCR, one row per CDR3 protein. The sample contains some 350,000 distinct CDR3 sequences, about 6% of which appear only once. Sequences were derived from whole blood, sampled in connection with sensitization to the hapten diphenylcyclopropenone (DPC). The receptors were sampled from a woman aged 18 to 35 with alopecia areata. Some clones in this sample may be carry-over from other donors' samples.

This clonotype has more than one count but fewer than ten. V and J are TRBV6-5 and TRBJ2-3; D is unclear. V lost 0 bases to trimming and J lost 8 bases, with 12 bases between them. Germline CDR1 MNHEY, CDR2 SVGAGI. The CDR3 is made up of 14 amino acids. For the CDR3, the DNA is TGTGCCAGCAGTTACTCGTCTCCCGTGGGTACGCAGTATTTT. Its protein is CASSYSSPVGTQYF.

This clonotype was seen repeatedly, ten times or more. V usage is TRBV5-4 and J usage is TRBJ2-3; 10 positions match TRBD2. This CDR3 contains 17 residues. The germline gives CDR1 SGHNT, CDR2 YYREEE (reference sequence). V shed 10 bases, J shed 3 bases, and the junction held 17 bases outside the gene matches. The CDR3, as DNA: TGTGCCTCCTCGTCGCTAGCGGGGGACACGGCGACAGATACGCAGTATTTT. Encoded protein: CASSSLAGDTATDTQYF.

Notes on this clonotype: One end of the junction fails to match germline, which may point to a read error. The genes are TRBV7-7 and TRBJ1-1; D is undetermined. The CDR3 contains 13 residues. Germline V gene sequence: CDR1 SSHAT, CDR2 FNYEAQ (reference sequence). For the CDR3, the DNA is TGTGCTAGCAGCTTAGAGCTTCACACTGAAGCTTTCTTT. Protein sequence: CASSLELHTEAFF.

This clonotype showed up just a few times. The rearrangement uses TRBV10-3 and TRBJ2-3; TRBD2 matches at 13 bases. Per the germline V gene, CDR1 is ENHRY and CDR2 is SYGVKD. This CDR3 has 17 residues. V was clipped by 6 bases and J by 5 bases; unmatched bases: 11. CDR3 DNA sequence: TGTGCCATCAGCTCCCCTGCCCGGACTAGCGGGAGAGATACGCAGTATTTT. Amino acids: CAISSPARTSGRDTQYF.

Here the CDR3 reads CSGGGRVGTEAFF. CDR3 coding DNA: TGCAGCGGTGGGGGCAGGGTGGGGACTGAAGCTTTCTTT. The V call is TRBV29-1, the J call TRBJ1-1, with D maybe TRBD1 (6 bases). Trimming removed 7 bases at V and 5 bases at J, with 17 bases between. In germline, CDR1 is SQVTM, CDR2 ANQGSEA. The CDR3 has 13 amino acids.

At least ten counts were recorded for this clonotype. This rearrangement joins TRBV6-2 or TRBV6-3 to TRBJ2-1; 8 bases match TRBD1. V lost 6 bases to trimming and J lost 5 bases; unmatched junction nucleotides: 3. Germline CDR1 MNHEY, CDR2 SVGEGT. The CDR3 is 13 residues long. Written as DNA, the CDR3 is TGTGCCAGCAGCGGACAGGGACACAATGAGCAGTTCTTC. This translates into CASSGQGHNEQFF.

The chain combines TRBV5-1 with TRBJ2-2; 9 positions match TRBD1. This CDR3 region has 17 residues. With 3 bases clipped from V and 3 bases from J, the junction kept 9 bases outside the gene matches. The germline CDR1 and CDR2 sequences are SGHRS and YFSETQ. CDR3 loop: CASSWAGTGIDTGELFF. The CDR3 nucleotides are TGCGCCAGCAGCTGGGCCGGGACAGGGATTGACACCGGGGAGCTGTTTTTT.

At least ten counts were recorded for this clonotype. The chain combines TRBV20-1 with TRBJ1-6; the match to TRBD1 covers 8 bases. Trimming took 4 bases from V and 7 from J; bases not matched to a gene: 3. Germline-derived CDR1 and CDR2 are DFQATT and SNEGSKA (reference sequence). CDR3 length: 13 residues. Here the CDR3 reads CSANRDRNSPLHF. The CDR3, as DNA: TGCAGTGCTAACCGGGACAGGAATTCACCCCTCCACTTT.

As for this clonotype: A much larger clone differs by one base, so this may be a read error. V is TRBV5-1 and J is TRBJ2-3, with TRBD2 matching over 10 bases. The V gene end was trimmed by 2 bases and the J gene end by 4 bases; junction bases not matched to a gene: 7. The CDR3 contains 16 residues. CDR1 is SGHRS and CDR2 is YFSETQ in the germline V gene. CDR3 sequence (DNA): TGCGCCAGCAGCTTCGCTCCAGCGGGGGGGTCAGATACGCAGTATTTT. Translated, it gives CASSFAPAGGSDTQYF.

The table lists this clonotype with a few counts. The chain is built from TRBV28 and TRBJ1-6; unclear D gene. Between the trimmed V and J ends, which lost 2 bases and 16 bases, there was a span of 12 bases. Germline CDR1 MDHEN, CDR2 SYDVKM. The CDR3 consists of 12 residues. CDR3 sequence reads: CASSLIELSLHF. The CDR3 DNA reads as TGTGCCAGCAGTTTAATAGAACTGTCTCTCCACTTT.